One sample yielded the 26 T cell receptor beta chains listed below, sequenced in a study of PD-L1 blockade in urothelial cancer. Sequencing was performed with immunoSEQ multiplex PCR; in TCRdb, only in-frame clones are kept and a portion is missing. The sample carries roughly 40,000 clones, roughly nine tenths recorded once. The time point here: pretreatment peripheral blood. Here the sequenced sample was PBMCs, taken around atezolizumab (anti-PD-L1) treatment. These receptors were taken from a woman aged 60-70 years with urothelial cancer.

This chain joins TRBV4-1 and TRBJ2-1; TRBD2 might be the D (5 bases). V was trimmed by 1 base and J by 8 bases, leaving 6 bases between them. Germline CDR1 and CDR2: MGHRA and YSYEKL. The CDR3 has 12 residues. CDR3 coding DNA: TGCGCCAGCAGCCAAGGCGGGTATGAGCAGTTCTTC. This encodes CASSQGGYEQFF.

This chain links TRBV11-3 with TRBJ2-7; tentative D call: TRBD1 (5 bases). The CDR3 has 15 residues. V lost 1 base to trimming and J lost 0 bases, with 10 bases between them. Per the germline V gene, CDR1 is SGHNT and CDR2 is YENEEA. In DNA form, the CDR3 reads TGTGCCAGCAGCTTAGGGGGCTCGAGCTCCTACGAGCAGTACTTC. Protein sequence: CASSLGGSSSYEQYF.

The V and J genes are TRBV6-5 and TRBJ2-7; D is uncertain. V dropped 0 bases and J dropped 6 bases, with 9 bases sitting between them. CDR1 is MNHEY, CDR2 SVGAGI, per germline. The CDR3 has 13 amino acids. DNA for the CDR3: TGTGCCAGCAGTTACTCCCCATTGAGCGAGCAGTACTTC. Encoded protein: CASSYSPLSEQYF.

This clone has a handful of counts. The CDR3: CASSSPAGEGLTEAFF. CDR3 nucleotide sequence: TGTGCCAGCAGCTCGCCCGCGGGAGAGGGGCTCACTGAAGCTTTCTTT. This sequence joins TRBV7-2 and TRBJ1-1; a weak D match, TRBD1 (5 bases). The CDR3 has 16 amino acids. The germline V gene has CDR1 SGHTA and CDR2 FQGNSA. The V gene lost 4 bases and the J gene lost 4 bases, with 19 bases spanning the gap. Drawing the rest from reference TRBV7-2 and TRBJ1-1, the complete variable domain is GAGVSQSPSNKVTEKGKDVELRCDPISGHTALYWYRQSLGQGLEFLIYFQGNSAPDKSGLPSDRFSAERTGGSVSTLTIQRTQQEDSAVYLCASSSPAGEGLTEAFFGQGTRLTVV.

V and J are TRBV2 and TRBJ1-1, with D perhaps matching TRBD1 (5 bases). CDR1 SNHLY and CDR2 FYNNEI come from the germline V gene. The CDR3 is 15 amino acids. Trimming shortened V by 4 bases and J by 0 bases, and 12 bases separated the two germline ends. The CDR3 region is CASSVRRGMNTEAFF. DNA for the CDR3: TGTGCCAGCAGTGTCCGTAGGGGTATGAACACTGAAGCTTTCTTT.

The chain uses TRBV5-4 and TRBJ2-7, with 7 positions matching TRBD2. Germline CDR1 and CDR2: SGHNT and YYREEE (reference sequence). The length of the CDR3 is 14 residues. J lost 0 bases, V lost 6 bases, and 6 bases had no gene match. The chain's CDR3 is CASKYGTNSYEQYF. CDR3 bases: TGTGCCAGCAAATACGGGACTAACTCCTACGAGCAGTACTTC.

The chain recombines TRBV5-1 with TRBJ2-2; D perhaps matches TRBD1 (6 bases). From germline, CDR1 is SGHRS and CDR2 YFSETQ. V lost 2 bases and J lost 2, with 7 bases in between. This CDR3 contains 14 residues. The CDR3 DNA reads as TGCGCCAGCAGCTTAGGGGGAAACACCGGGGAGCTGTTTTTT. It translates to CASSLGGNTGELFF.

This clone was seen a single time. DNA of the CDR3: TGTGCCAGCAGCTTAGACCCTAGCGGAGCTTACAATGAGCAGTTCTTC. It encodes CASSLDPSGAYNEQFF. The J gene is TRBJ2-1, the V gene TRBV11-2, with 7 bases fitting TRBD2. The CDR3 is 16 amino acids. Germline V gene data show CDR1 as SGHAT and CDR2 as FQNNGV. J was trimmed by 4 bases and V by 0 bases; bases with no gene match: 6.

The V and J genes are TRBV27 and TRBJ2-7, with D perhaps TRBD1 (6 bases). V was clipped by 0 bases and J by 4 bases, with 19 bases between them. Germline CDR1 reads MNHEY; CDR2 reads SMNVEV (reference sequence). This CDR3 region has 17 residues. CDR3 nucleotides: TGTGCCAGCAGTTTATCGAGGGGGTTAGGGGAGTCTTACGAGCAGTACTTC. Translation gives CASSLSRGLGESYEQYF.

This clone was recorded once. The genes are TRBV6-5 and TRBJ1-1; possible D gene TRBD1, 5 bases. Germline CDR1 is MNHEY and CDR2 is SVGAGI. The CDR3 runs 15 residues. The V end lost 5 bases, the J end lost 1 base, and 14 bases lay between the germline ends. As DNA, the CDR3 is TGTGCCAGCAGTCCCGATCGGGGGAGGAACACTGAAGCTTTCTTT. Translation: CASSPDRGRNTEAFF.

V is TRBV29-1 and J is TRBJ2-3; no reliable D call. Germline assignment: CDR1 SQVTM and CDR2 ANQGSEA. The length of the CDR3 is 10 residues. Trimming shortened V by 3 bases and J by 5 bases, and 3 bases separated the two germline ends. The DNA for the CDR3 is TGCAGCGTTGATCGAGATACGCAGTATTTT. Translated: CSVDRDTQYF.

A single count supports this clone. The rearrangement uses TRBV15 and TRBJ2-4, with D perhaps TRBD1 (7 bases). Trimming took 1 base from V and 3 from J, leaving 13 bases between them. From germline, CDR1 is LNHNV and CDR2 YYDKDF (reference sequence). The CDR3 spans 16 residues. CDR3: CATSRGRGDGKNIQYF. CDR3 DNA: TGTGCCACCAGCAGAGGCAGGGGGGATGGCAAAAACATTCAGTACTTC.

This clone is a singleton in its sample. J is TRBJ2-3 and V is TRBV19; TRBD2 matches at 7 bases. Germline CDR1 and CDR2: LNHDA and SQIVND (reference sequence). V lost 6 bases, J lost 5 bases, and 8 bases stayed unmatched. The CDR3 has 14 amino acids. In nucleotides, the CDR3 is TGTGCCAGTAGGTCTAGCGGAGGAGGAGATACGCAGTATTTT. It yields the protein CASRSSGGGDTQYF. Supplemented by reference TRBV19 and TRBJ2-3, the full variable domain reads DGGITQSPKYLFRKEGQNVTLSCEQNLNHDAMYWYRQDPGQGLRLIYYSQIVNDFQKGDIAEGYSVSREKKESFPLTVTSAQKNPTAFYLCASRSSGGGDTQYFGPGTRLTVL.

The chain combines TRBV11-3 with TRBJ2-3; D is possibly TRBD2 (8 bases). The CDR3 consists of 15 residues. The ends were cut back, 5 bases at V and 2 bases at J, with 14 bases in the middle. In germline, CDR1 is SGHNT, CDR2 YENEEA. The CDR3 region is CASSRGGQYTDTQYF. In nucleotides, the CDR3 is TGTGCCAGCAGCCGGGGGGGACAGTACACAGATACGCAGTATTTT.

This clone has a single count. The chain is built from TRBV29-1 and TRBJ2-7, with 7 nucleotides matching TRBD2. Germline V lookup: CDR1 SQVTM, CDR2 ANQGSEA. This CDR3 is built from 13 residues. With 1 base clipped from V and 3 bases from J, the junction kept 3 bases outside the gene matches. Here the CDR3 DNA reads TGCAGCGTTGAAGGGGAGGGATTCTACGAGCAGTACTTC. It specifies CSVEGEGFYEQYF.

This clone is medium-sized. This chain joins TRBV6-5 and TRBJ2-7; maybe TRBD2 (7 bases). Germline CDR1 reads MNHEY; CDR2 reads SVGAGI. V lost 2 bases and J 3 bases, leaving 11 bases between the germline ends. The CDR3 is 14 residues long. The CDR3 DNA follows: TGTGCCAGCAGTTACGGGGGAGGGGGCTACGAGCAGTACTTC. This codes for CASSYGGGGYEQYF.

This sequence joins TRBV18 and TRBJ2-2; TRBD2 agrees at 8 bases. Germline-derived CDR1 and CDR2 are KGHSH and LQKENI. V was clipped by 2 bases and J by 5 bases; unmatched bases: 7. The CDR3 is made up of 16 amino acids. CDR3 residues: CASSPGGGLTTGELFF. CDR3 DNA: TGTGCCAGCTCACCAGGCGGGGGGCTCACGACCGGGGAGCTGTTTTTT. Supplemented by reference TRBV18 and TRBJ2-2, the full variable domain reads NAGVMQNPRHLVRRRGQEARLRCSPMKGHSHVYWYRQLPEEGLKFMVYLQKENIIDESGMPKERFSAEFPKEGPSILRIQQVVRGDSAAYFCASSPGGGLTTGELFFGEGSRLTVL.

The chain joins TRBV7-9 to TRBJ2-3; 14 nucleotides agree with TRBD2. Germline CDR1 and CDR2: SEHNR and FQNEAQ (reference sequence). CDR3 length: 17 amino acids. The J segment lost 3 bases and the V segment lost 5 bases, leaving 7 bases of the junction unmatched. CDR3 residues: CASSRLAGGLLTDTQYF. The CDR3 coding sequence is TGTGCCAGCAGCCGACTAGCGGGAGGGCTTCTAACAGATACGCAGTATTTT.

The gene calls are TRBV29-1 and TRBJ2-7; TRBD1 agrees at 10 bases. Losses at the gene ends were 7 bases for V and 4 bases for J; bases not matched to a gene: 7. This CDR3 is 13 amino acids long. Germline-derived CDR1 and CDR2 are SQVTM and ANQGSEA. CDR3 in DNA: TGCAGCGCGAGACAGGGGGCGGGTTACGAGCAGTACTTC. This translates into CSARQGAGYEQYF.

The V call is TRBV19, the J call TRBJ1-5; D is undetermined. CDR3 length equals 19 residues. V was clipped by 5 bases and J by 1 base, with 24 bases between them. Germline values: CDR1 LNHDA, CDR2 SQIVND (reference sequence). CDR3 DNA sequence: TGTGCCAGTAGTCCTAGTGGGTCCCGCCGGCTCCCGAGCAATCAGCCCCAGCATTTT. Its translation: CASSPSGSRRLPSNQPQHF.

A few counts support this clone. The chain couples TRBV28 to TRBJ2-7; tentative D call: TRBD2 (5 bases). V was trimmed by 1 base and J by 5 bases, leaving 15 bases between them. Germline CDR1 and CDR2: MDHEN and SYDVKM. The CDR3 length is 15 residues. The DNA of the CDR3 is TGTGCCAGCAGTTTATACGCCCCCTCCGGGGACGAGCAGTACTTC. This encodes CASSLYAPSGDEQYF.

This clone showed up just a few times. This chain links TRBV5-1 with TRBJ1-2, with 10 positions matching TRBD1. Germline-derived CDR1 and CDR2 are SGHRS and YFSETQ. The V and J ends lost 4 bases and 4 bases, in that order; junction bases with no gene match: 13. The CDR3 runs 17 residues. The CDR3 sequence is CASSTTRDRGPFYGYTF. Here the CDR3 DNA reads TGCGCCAGCAGCACAACCCGGGACAGGGGACCCTTCTATGGCTACACCTTC.

V and J are TRBV28 and TRBJ2-3; 8 bases map to TRBD1. The CDR3 spans 15 residues. CDR1 is MDHEN and CDR2 is SYDVKM in the germline V gene. V trimming: 8 bases; J trimming: 1 base; junction bases outside the gene matches: 8. CDR3 sequence reads: CASRNRGFGTDTQYF. DNA for the CDR3: TGTGCCAGCCGGAACAGGGGGTTTGGCACAGATACGCAGTATTTT.

The V and J genes are TRBV6-1 and TRBJ2-2; 15 positions agree with TRBD2. Germline loops: CDR1 MNHNS, CDR2 SASEGT. V shed 8 bases and J 7 bases; nucleotides not matched to a gene: 2. The CDR3 is 14 amino acids. CDR3 region: CASGLAGGIGELFF. CDR3 bases: TGTGCCAGCGGACTAGCGGGAGGGATCGGGGAGCTGTTTTTT.

The chain recombines TRBV28 with TRBJ1-2, with D possibly being TRBD1 (6 bases). V lost 6 bases and J lost 6, with 14 bases in between. The CDR3 consists of 13 residues. CDR1 and CDR2 from the germline V gene are MDHEN and SYDVKM. The CDR3 DNA follows: TGTGCCAGCAGCTTAGGCAGGGGCGATGGCTACACCTTC. Encoded protein: CASSLGRGDGYTF.

The V call is TRBV6-6, the J call TRBJ1-1; possibly TRBD1 for D (5 bases). Germline V gene lookup returns CDR1 MNHNY and CDR2 SVGAGI (reference sequence). CDR3 length equals 13 residues. V lost 6 bases to trimming and J lost 1 base, with 9 bases between them. As DNA, the CDR3 is TGTGCCAGCAGCCCTAGGGGGAACACTGAAGCTTTCTTT. Encoded protein: CASSPRGNTEAFF.